The entry below describes one T cell receptor beta chain. Its antigen is unidentified. A single record per CDR3 protein comes from TCRdb applying MiXCR to the 5' RACE reads. The sample lists 200,000 to 250,000 distinct CDR3 sequences, roughly 13% occurring once. This specimen belongs to a study of identical twins. General study results and limits: Memory repertoires showed no such pattern, whereas abundant cord blood beta clonotypes carried fewer insertions. Twins showed weaker excess sharing in their beta out-of-frame sequences.

The CDR3 consists of 13 residues. V shed 5 bases, J shed 7 bases, and the junction held 4 bases outside the gene matches. Looked up from germline, CDR1 is MNHNS and CDR2 is SASEGT. The J gene is TRBJ2-1, the V gene TRBV6-1; 8 bases match TRBD2. The sample taken for sequencing was memory (CD45RO+) T cells sorted from blood. The source of this sequence is a woman younger than 35 in good health. DNA for the CDR3: TGTGCCAGCAGTAAGGGACTAGTGAATGAGCAGTTCTTC. This codes for CASSKGLVNEQFF.